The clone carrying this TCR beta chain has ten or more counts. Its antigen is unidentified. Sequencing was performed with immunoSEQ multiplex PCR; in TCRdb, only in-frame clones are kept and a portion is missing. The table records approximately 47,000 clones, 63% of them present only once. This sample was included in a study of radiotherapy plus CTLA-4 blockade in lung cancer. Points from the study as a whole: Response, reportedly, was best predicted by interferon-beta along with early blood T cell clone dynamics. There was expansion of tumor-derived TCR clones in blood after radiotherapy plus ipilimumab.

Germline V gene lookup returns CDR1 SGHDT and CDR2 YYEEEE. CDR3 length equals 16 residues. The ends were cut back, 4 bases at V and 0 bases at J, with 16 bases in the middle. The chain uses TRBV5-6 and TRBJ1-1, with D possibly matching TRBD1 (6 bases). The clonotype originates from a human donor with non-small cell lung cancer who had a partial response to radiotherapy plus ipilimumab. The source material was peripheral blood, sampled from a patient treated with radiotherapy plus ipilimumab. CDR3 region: CASSPRGGTLNTEAFF. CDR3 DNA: TGTGCCAGCAGCCCAAGGGGGGGCACACTGAACACTGAAGCTTTCTTT.